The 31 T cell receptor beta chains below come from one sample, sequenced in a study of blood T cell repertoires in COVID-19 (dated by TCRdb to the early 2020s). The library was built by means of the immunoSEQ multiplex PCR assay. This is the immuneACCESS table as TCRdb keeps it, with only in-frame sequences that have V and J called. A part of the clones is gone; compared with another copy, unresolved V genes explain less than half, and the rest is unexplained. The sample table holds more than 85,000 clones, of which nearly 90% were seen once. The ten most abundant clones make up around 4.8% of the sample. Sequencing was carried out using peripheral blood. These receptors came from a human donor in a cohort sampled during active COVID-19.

The CDR3 sequence is CASSLGSSGRWYEQFF. CDR3 coding DNA: TGTGCCAGCAGCTTAGGTTCTAGCGGGAGGTGGTATGAGCAGTTCTTC. V gene TRBV7-2 combines with J gene TRBJ2-1, with 11 bases that match TRBD2. The CDR3 totals 16 residues. V was clipped by 1 base and J by 8 bases; unmatched bases: 7. Germline V gives CDR1 SGHTA, CDR2 FQGNSA.

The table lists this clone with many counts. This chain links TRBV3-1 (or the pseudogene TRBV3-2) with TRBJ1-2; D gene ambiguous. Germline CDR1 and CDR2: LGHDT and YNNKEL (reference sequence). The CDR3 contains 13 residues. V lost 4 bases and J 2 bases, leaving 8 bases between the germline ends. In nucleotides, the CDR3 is TGTGCCAGCAGCCCACAGCTAAACTATGGCTACACCTTC. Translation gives CASSPQLNYGYTF.

DNA of the CDR3: TGTGCCAGCAGCTTAGCGGGAAACTATGGCTACACCTTC. Its translation: CASSLAGNYGYTF. V usage is TRBV11-2 and J usage is TRBJ1-2; D unresolved. The length of the CDR3 is 13 residues. The germline V gene encodes CDR1 SGHAT and CDR2 FQNNGV. V lost 1 base, J lost 2 bases, and 5 bases lay in between.

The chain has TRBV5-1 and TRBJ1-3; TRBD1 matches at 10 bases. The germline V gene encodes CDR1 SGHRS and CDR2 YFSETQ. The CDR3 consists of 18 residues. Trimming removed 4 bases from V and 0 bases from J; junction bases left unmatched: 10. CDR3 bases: TGCGCCAGCAGCCGGACAGGGGGGGTCCTGAGCTCTGGAAACACCATATATTTT. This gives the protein CASSRTGGVLSSGNTIYF. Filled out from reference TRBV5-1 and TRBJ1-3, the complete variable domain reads KAGVTQTPRYLIKTRGQQVTLSCSPISGHRSVSWYQQTPGQGLQFLFEYFSETQRNKGNFPGRFSGRQFSNSRSEMNVSTLELGDSALYLCASSRTGGVLSSGNTIYFGEGSWLTVV.

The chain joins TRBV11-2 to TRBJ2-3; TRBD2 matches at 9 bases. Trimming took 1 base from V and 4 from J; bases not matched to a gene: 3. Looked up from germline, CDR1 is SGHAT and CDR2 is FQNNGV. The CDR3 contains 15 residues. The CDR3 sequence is CASSLGSGRSDTQYF. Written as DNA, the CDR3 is TGTGCCAGCAGCTTAGGTAGCGGGAGATCAGATACGCAGTATTTT.

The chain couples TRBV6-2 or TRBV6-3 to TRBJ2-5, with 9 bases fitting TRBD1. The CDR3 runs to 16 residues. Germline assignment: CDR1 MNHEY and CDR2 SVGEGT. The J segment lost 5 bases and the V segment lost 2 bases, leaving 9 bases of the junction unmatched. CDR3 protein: CASSYRTGEAIETQYF. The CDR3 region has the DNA TGTGCCAGCAGTTACAGGACAGGGGAGGCGATCGAGACCCAGTACTTC.

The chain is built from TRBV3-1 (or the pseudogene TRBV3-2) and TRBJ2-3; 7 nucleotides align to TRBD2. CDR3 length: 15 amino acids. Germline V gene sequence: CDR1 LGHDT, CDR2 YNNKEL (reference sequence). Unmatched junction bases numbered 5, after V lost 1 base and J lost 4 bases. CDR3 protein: CASSQGGGRSDTQYF. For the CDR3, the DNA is TGTGCCAGCAGCCAAGGGGGGGGGAGGTCAGATACGCAGTATTTT.

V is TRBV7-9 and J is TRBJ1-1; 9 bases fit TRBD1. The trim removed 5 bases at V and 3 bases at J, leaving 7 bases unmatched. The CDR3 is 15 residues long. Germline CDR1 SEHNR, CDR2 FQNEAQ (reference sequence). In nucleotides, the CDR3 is TGTGCCAGCAGCACAGGGGGCCGGGGTGACACTGAAGCTTTCTTT. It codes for CASSTGGRGDTEAFF.

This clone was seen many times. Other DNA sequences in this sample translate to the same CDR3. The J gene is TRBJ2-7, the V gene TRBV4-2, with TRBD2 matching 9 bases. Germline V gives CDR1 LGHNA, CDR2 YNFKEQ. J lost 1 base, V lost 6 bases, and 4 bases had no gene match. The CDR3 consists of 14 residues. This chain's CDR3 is CASRTSGSSYEQYF. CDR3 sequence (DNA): TGTGCCAGCAGGACTAGCGGATCTTCCTACGAGCAGTACTTC.

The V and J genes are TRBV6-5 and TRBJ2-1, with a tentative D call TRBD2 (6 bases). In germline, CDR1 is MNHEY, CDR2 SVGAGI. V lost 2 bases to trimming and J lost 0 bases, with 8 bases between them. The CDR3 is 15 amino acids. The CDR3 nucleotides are TGTGCCAGCAGTTACGGGGGGAACTCCTACAATGAGCAGTTCTTC. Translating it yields CASSYGGNSYNEQFF.

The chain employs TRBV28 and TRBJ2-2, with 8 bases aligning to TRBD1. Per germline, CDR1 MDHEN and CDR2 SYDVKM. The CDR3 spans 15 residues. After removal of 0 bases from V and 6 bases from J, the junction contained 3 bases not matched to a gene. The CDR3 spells CASSLWDRVPGELFF. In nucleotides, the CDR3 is TGTGCCAGCAGTTTATGGGACAGGGTCCCCGGGGAGCTGTTTTTT.

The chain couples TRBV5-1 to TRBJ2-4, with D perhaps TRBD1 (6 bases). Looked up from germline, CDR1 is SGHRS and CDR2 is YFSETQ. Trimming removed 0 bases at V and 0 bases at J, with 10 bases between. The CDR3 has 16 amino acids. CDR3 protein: CASSLGQVLAKNIQYF. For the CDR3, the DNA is TGCGCCAGCAGCTTGGGACAGGTACTAGCCAAAAACATTCAGTACTTC.

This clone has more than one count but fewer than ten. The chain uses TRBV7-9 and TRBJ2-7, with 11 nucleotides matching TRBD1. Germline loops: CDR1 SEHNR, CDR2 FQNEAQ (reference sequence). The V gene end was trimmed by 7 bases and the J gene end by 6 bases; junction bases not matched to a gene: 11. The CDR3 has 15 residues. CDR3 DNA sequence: TGTGCCAGCACTCCAGCCAGGACAGGGGGCAGCGAGCAGTACTTC. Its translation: CASTPARTGGSEQYF. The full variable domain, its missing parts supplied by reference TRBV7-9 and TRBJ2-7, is DTGVSQNPRHKITKRGQNVTFRCDPISEHNRLYWYRQTLGQGPEFLTYFQNEAQLEKSRLLSDRFSAERPKGSFSTLEIQRTEQGDSAMYLCASTPARTGGSEQYFGPGTRLTVT.

The CDR3 region is CASSWTASTEAFF. Here the CDR3 DNA reads TGTGCCAGCAGCTGGACAGCCTCCACTGAAGCTTTCTTT. The chain has TRBV7-2 and TRBJ1-1; perhaps TRBD1 as D (6 bases). CDR1 SGHTA and CDR2 FQGNSA come from the germline V gene. The CDR3 is 13 residues long. The V end was cut by 4 bases, the J end by 4 bases, with 10 bases between.

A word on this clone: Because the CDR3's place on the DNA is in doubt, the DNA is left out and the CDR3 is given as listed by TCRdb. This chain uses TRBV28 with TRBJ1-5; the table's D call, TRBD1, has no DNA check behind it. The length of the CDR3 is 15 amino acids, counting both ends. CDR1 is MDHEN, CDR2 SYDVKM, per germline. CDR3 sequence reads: CASSFLAGGNQPQHF.

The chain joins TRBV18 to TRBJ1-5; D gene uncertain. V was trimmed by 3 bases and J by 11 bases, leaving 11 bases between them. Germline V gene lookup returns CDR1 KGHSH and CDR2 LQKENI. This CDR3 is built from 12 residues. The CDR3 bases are TGTGCCAGCTCACCGTCGACGGGGACCCAGCATTTT. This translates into CASSPSTGTQHF.

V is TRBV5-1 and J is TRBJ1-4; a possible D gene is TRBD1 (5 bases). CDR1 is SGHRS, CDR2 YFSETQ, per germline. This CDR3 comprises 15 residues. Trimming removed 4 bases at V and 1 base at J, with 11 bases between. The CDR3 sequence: CASSLSGITNEKLFF. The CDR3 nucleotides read TGCGCCAGCAGCCTCTCAGGGATAACTAATGAAAAACTGTTTTTT.

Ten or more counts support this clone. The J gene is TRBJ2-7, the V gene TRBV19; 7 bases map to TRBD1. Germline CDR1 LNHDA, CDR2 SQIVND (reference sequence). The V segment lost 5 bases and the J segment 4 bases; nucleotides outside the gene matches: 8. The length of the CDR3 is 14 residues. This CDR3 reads CASSPTGPTYEQYF. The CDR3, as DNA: TGTGCCAGTAGTCCGACAGGGCCTACTTACGAGCAGTACTTC.

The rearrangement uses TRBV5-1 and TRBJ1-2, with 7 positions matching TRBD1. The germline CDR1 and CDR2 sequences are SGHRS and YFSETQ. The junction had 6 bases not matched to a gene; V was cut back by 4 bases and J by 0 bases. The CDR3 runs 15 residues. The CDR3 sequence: CASSPGDRANYGYTF. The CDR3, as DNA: TGCGCCAGCAGCCCGGGGGACAGAGCTAACTATGGCTACACCTTC.

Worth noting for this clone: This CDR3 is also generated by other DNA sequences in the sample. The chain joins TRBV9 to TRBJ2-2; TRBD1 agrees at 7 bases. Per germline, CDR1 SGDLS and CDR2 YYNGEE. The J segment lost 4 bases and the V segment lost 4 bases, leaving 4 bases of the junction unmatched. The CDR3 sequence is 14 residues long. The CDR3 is CASSPYRGTGELFF. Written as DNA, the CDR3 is TGTGCCAGCAGCCCTTACAGGGGCACCGGGGAGCTGTTTTTT.

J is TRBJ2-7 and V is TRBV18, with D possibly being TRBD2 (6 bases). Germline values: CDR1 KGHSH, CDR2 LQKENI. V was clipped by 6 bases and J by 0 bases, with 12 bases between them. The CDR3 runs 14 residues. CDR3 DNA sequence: TGTGCCAGCTCCCCTAGACTAGACTCCTACGAGCAGTACTTC. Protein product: CASSPRLDSYEQYF.

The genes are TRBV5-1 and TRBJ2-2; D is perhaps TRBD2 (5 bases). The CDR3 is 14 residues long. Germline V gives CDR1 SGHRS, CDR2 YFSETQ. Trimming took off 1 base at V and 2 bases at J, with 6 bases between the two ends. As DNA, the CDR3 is TGCGCCAGCAGCTTGCGGGATAACACCGGGGAGCTGTTTTTT. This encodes CASSLRDNTGELFF.

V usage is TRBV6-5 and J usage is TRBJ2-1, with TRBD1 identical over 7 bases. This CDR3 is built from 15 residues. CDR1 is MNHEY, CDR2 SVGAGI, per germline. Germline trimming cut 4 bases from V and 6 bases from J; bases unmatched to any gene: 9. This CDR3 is CASSFRQGGGNEQFF. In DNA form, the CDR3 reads TGTGCCAGCAGTTTTCGACAGGGTGGGGGCAATGAGCAGTTCTTC.

As DNA, the CDR3 is TGTGCCAGCAGTGAGGGACAGGGGGCCCTAGTTACGCAGTATTTT. Residues: CASSEGQGALVTQYF. The chain combines TRBV6-4 with TRBJ2-3; 12 bases fit TRBD1. V dropped 3 bases and J dropped 8; count of bases not matched to a gene: 6. The CDR3 has 15 residues. From germline, CDR1 is MRHNA and CDR2 SNTAGT.

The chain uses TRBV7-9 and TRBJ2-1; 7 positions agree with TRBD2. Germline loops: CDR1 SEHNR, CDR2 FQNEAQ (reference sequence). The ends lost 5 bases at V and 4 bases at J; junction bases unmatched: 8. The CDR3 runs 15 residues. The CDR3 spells CASSPPGTKYNEQFF. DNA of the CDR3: TGTGCCAGCAGCCCCCCGGGGACTAAATACAATGAGCAGTTCTTC.

Here the CDR3 reads CASSQDRAFAGPTDTQYF. In nucleotides, the CDR3 is TGCGCCAGCAGCCAAGACCGGGCGTTTGCGGGGCCCACAGATACGCAGTATTTT. V is TRBV4-1 and J is TRBJ2-3, with TRBD2 as a possible D gene (6 bases). CDR3 size: 18 residues. Germline V CDR1 and CDR2: MGHRA, YSYEKL. Between the trimmed V and J ends, which lost 0 bases and 2 bases, there was a span of 18 bases.

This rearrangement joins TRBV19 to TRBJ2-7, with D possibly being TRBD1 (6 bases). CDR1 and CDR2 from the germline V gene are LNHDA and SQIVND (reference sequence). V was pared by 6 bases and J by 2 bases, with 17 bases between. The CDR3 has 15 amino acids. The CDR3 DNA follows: TGTGCCAGTAGCCCAACACGTGGGACACCCTACGAGCAGTACTTC. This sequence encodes CASSPTRGTPYEQYF.

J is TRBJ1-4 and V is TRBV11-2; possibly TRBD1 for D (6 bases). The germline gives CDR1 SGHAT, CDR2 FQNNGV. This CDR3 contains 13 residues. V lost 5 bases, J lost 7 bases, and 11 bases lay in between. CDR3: CASSLRGSEKLFF. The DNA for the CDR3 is TGTGCCAGCAGCCTCAGGGGTAGTGAAAAACTGTTTTTT.

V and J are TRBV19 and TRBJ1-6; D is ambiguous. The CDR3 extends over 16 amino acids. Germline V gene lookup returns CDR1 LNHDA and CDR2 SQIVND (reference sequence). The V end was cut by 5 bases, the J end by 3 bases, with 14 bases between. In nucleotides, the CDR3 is TGTGCCAGTAGTTACGACACGTCGAGCTATAATTCACCCCTCCACTTT. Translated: CASSYDTSSYNSPLHF.

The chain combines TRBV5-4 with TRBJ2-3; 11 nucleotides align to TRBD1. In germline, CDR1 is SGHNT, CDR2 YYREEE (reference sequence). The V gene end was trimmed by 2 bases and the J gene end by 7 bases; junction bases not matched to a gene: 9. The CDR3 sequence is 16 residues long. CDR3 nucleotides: TGTGCCAGCAGCTTCCCGGGACAGGGGGAGCGGAATACGCAGTATTTT. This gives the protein CASSFPGQGERNTQYF.

CDR3 region: CARKHIRGPRGRNEQYF. In nucleotides, the CDR3 is TGTGCCAGAAAACACATCCGGGGGCCGCGGGGGAGGAACGAGCAGTACTTC. This sequence joins TRBV21-1 and TRBJ2-7; the D segment call TRBD2 is taken from the table without a DNA check. TRBV21-1 is a pseudogene segment. The length of the CDR3 is 17 residues.